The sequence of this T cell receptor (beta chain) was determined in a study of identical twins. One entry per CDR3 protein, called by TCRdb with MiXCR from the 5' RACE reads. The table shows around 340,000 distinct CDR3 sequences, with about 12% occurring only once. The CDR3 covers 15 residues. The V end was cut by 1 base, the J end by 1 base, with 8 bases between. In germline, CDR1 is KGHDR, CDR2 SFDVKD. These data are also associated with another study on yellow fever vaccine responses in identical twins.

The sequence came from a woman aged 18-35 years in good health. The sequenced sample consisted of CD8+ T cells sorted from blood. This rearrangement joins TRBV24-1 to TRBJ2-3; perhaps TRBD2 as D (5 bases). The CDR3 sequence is CATSDFLRGTDTQYF. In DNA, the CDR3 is TGTGCCACCAGTGATTTCCTGCGGGGCACAGATACGCAGTATTTT.